The rows below give T cell receptor beta chains drawn from one sample of a study of OX40 agonist ivuxolimab in advanced cancers. Some clones are missing from TCRdb's copy, which holds only in-frame ones; the method was immunoSEQ multiplex PCR. The sample carries tens of thousands of clones, 81% recorded once. The sample consisted of CD4+ or CD8+ T cells sorted from blood, taken in a trial of the OX40 agonist ivuxolimab. These receptors were obtained from an adult with an advanced solid tumor such as melanoma, head and neck, liver or kidney cancer. CDR3s include the opening cysteine and the closing phenylalanine or tryptophan. The order of the fields is V gene, clone size, D gene, J gene, CDR3 DNA, CDR3 protein. A D gene is named only where the DNA matches it firmly. A clone size is listed for some rows: how often the clone was seen (once, few, many), or a class if it is expanded.

TRBV27	NA	NA	TRBJ1-6	TGTGCCAGCAGCTATGGGGGGGTCATTAATTCACCCCTCCACTTT	CASSYGGVINSPLHF
TRBV10-1	NA	TRBD2	TRBJ2-1	TGCGCCAGCAGTCCATCGGTAGCGGGGGGCAATGAGCAGTTCTTC	CASSPSVAGGNEQFF
TRBV7-9	many	TRBD1	TRBJ1-5	TGTGCCAGCAGCCCTACGGGACAGAACAATCAGCCCCAGCATTTT	CASSPTGQNNQPQHF
TRBV5-6	NA	NA	TRBJ1-3	TGTGCCAGCAGCTTCGGGGGGCCGAGCTCTGGAAACACCATATATTTT	CASSFGGPSSGNTIYF
TRBV7-2	few	TRBD1	TRBJ1-2	TGTGCCAGCAGAACCGGGACAGGGGGACTCTATGGCTACACCTTC	CASRTGTGGLYGYTF
TRBV6-1	few	TRBD2	TRBJ2-3	TGTGCCAGCAGTGAATCTAGCGGGGGGGCAGATACGCAGTATTTT	CASSESSGGADTQYF
TRBV5-1	NA	NA	TRBJ2-7	TGCGCCAGCAGCTTGGAGGCAGGCTCCTACGAGCAGTACTTC	CASSLEAGSYEQYF
TRBV7-2	NA	TRBD2	TRBJ2-7	TGTGCCAGCAGCCCCCGGGGGGGCCAGTACGAGCAGTACTTC	CASSPRGGQYEQYF
TRBV11-3	once	TRBD1	TRBJ1-2	TGTGCCAGCAGCTCCATTGGACAGGGAAAGGACTATGGCTACACCTTC	CASSSIGQGKDYGYTF
TRBV7-2	NA	NA	TRBJ1-2	TGTGCCAGCAGCTTAACCCGGAACGAGCTCTATGGCTACACCTTC	CASSLTRNELYGYTF
TRBV11-3	NA	NA	TRBJ2-5	TGTGCCAGCAGTAGCCTCGGGGAGGTGGAGACCCAGTACTTC	CASSSLGEVETQYF
TRBV5-1	many	NA	TRBJ1-2	TGCGCCAGCAGCTCACTGACGACGAACTATGGCTACACCTTC	CASSSLTTNYGYTF
TRBV18	once	NA	TRBJ2-6	TGTGCCAGCTCACGCGCAGAGTCCGGGGCCAACGTCCTGACTTTC	CASSRAESGANVLTF
TRBV19	NA	TRBD1	TRBJ1-1	TGTGCCACCAACAGGGGTGTTGGCACTGAAGCTTTCTTT	CATNRGVGTEAFF
TRBV6-1	NA	TRBD2	TRBJ2-1	TGTGCCAGCCTAGCGGGGTCCTCCTACAATGAGCAGTTCTTC	CASLAGSSYNEQFF
TRBV5-1	NA	NA	TRBJ2-5	TGCGCCAGCAGCTTGTGGGTGACGGAGGAGACCCAGTACTTC	CASSLWVTEETQYF
TRBV5-6	NA	NA	TRBJ1-4	TGTGCCAGCAGCTTGTGGCAGGGAGCTTTTGAAAAACTGTTTTTT	CASSLWQGAFEKLFF
TRBV19	NA	TRBD1	TRBJ2-5	TGTGCCAGTAGTATTTCCCGGACAGGGCGCCTCTTCCAGTACTTC	CASSISRTGRLFQYF
TRBV11-1	NA	NA	TRBJ2-3	TGTGCCAGCACTAAGGGGGGGAGCACAGATACGCAGTATTTT	CASTKGGSTDTQYF
TRBV6-1	NA	NA	TRBJ1-6	TGTGCCAGCAGTGCCGGGCCCTATAATTCACCCCTCCACTTT	CASSAGPYNSPLHF
TRBV7-8	NA	TRBD1	TRBJ1-5	TGTGCCAGCAGCCCCCAGGGACAGGGTGGTGGCCAGCCCCAGCATTTT	CASSPQGQGGGQPQHF
TRBV5-1	NA	NA	TRBJ2-1	TGCGCCAGCAGCTTGGGGAACAACAATGAGCAGTTCTTC	CASSLGNNNEQFF
TRBV5-1	NA	NA	TRBJ2-3	TGCGCCAGCTATGACAGGACGATCACAGATACGCAGTATTTT	CASYDRTITDTQYF
TRBV27	few	TRBD1	TRBJ1-5	TGTGCCAGCAGGACGACAGGGGGCAATCAGCCCCAGCATTTT	CASRTTGGNQPQHF
TRBV5-1	NA	NA	TRBJ1-1	TGCGCCAGCGGACGGGGTCAAACAACTGAAGCTTTCTTT	CASGRGQTTEAFF
TRBV5-5	NA	NA	TRBJ2-2	TGTGCCAGCAGCTTTCGCGCCGGGGAGCTGTTTTTT	CASSFRAGELFF
TRBV29-1	NA	NA	TRBJ1-5	TGCAGCGTTGAAGAGTCCTCAGGCCAGCCCCAGCATTTT	CSVEESSGQPQHF
TRBV11-3	NA	TRBD1	TRBJ1-1	TGTGCCAGCAGCTTAGGTGGGACAGCGAACACTGAAGCTTTCTTT	CASSLGGTANTEAFF
TRBV5-1	NA	NA	TRBJ1-2	TGCGCCAGCAGCTTTCAAGAAAACTATGGCTACACCTTC	CASSFQENYGYTF
TRBV5-1	NA	TRBD1	TRBJ1-1	TGCGCCAGCAGCTTAGACAGGGGCACTGAAGCTTTCTTT	CASSLDRGTEAFF
TRBV7-2	NA	NA	TRBJ2-5	TGTGCCAGCAGCCCTTCGGGGACCCCGGGGACCCAGTACTTC	CASSPSGTPGTQYF
TRBV4-3	NA	NA	TRBJ2-2	TGCGCCAGCAGCCAAGATTTAGGACACACCACCGGGGAGCTGTTTTTT	CASSQDLGHTTGELFF
TRBV5-1	NA	TRBD1	TRBJ1-4	TGCGCCAGCAGCTCCTCCGGGACAGCCAATGAAAAACTGTTTTTT	CASSSSGTANEKLFF
TRBV7-2	NA	NA	TRBJ2-3	TGTGCCAGCAGCTTAGATCGGGGGACAGATACGCAGTATTTT	CASSLDRGTDTQYF
TRBV18	NA	TRBD2	TRBJ2-2	TGTGCCAGCTCACCAACTAGCGGGAGTCAGGTCGGGGAGCTGTTTTTT	CASSPTSGSQVGELFF
TRBV7-2	NA	NA	TRBJ1-3	TGTGCCAGCAGCTTAGGGGGGGGACTCGGAAACACCATATATTTT	CASSLGGGLGNTIYF
TRBV10-3	NA	NA	TRBJ2-3	TGTGCCATCAGTGAGACGACAGGATACACAGATACGCAGTATTTT	CAISETTGYTDTQYF
TRBV20-1	NA	NA	TRBJ1-2	TGCAGTGCTAGCCAGAGCTATGGCTACACCTTC	CSASQSYGYTF
TRBV7-6	NA	TRBD1	TRBJ1-1	TGTGCCAGCAGCTCCGACAGGGCGACTGAAGCTTTCTTT	CASSSDRATEAFF
TRBV5-6	NA	NA	TRBJ1-5	TGTGCCAGCAGCCGTCAACAGGGTTACCAGCCCCAGCATTTT	CASSRQQGYQPQHF
TRBV23-1	NA	NA	TRBJ1-5	TGCGCCGGCAACTGGGTACCTTATAGCAATCAGCCCCAGCATTTT	CAGNWVPYSNQPQHF
TRBV10-3	NA	NA	TRBJ1-1	TGTGCCATCAGTGGGGGGGTCGCTGAAGCTTTCTTT	CAISGGVAEAFF
TRBV5-1	NA	NA	TRBJ1-4	TGCGCCAGCAGCTTAGTGCCAACTAATGAAAAACTGTTTTTT	CASSLVPTNEKLFF
TRBV19	NA	NA	TRBJ1-2	TGTGCCAGTAGTTCTGGACAGTCGCATGGCTACACCTTC	CASSSGQSHGYTF
TRBV4-3	NA	NA	TRBJ1-4	TGCGCCAGCAGCCTCGATATATCAAATGAAAAACTGTTTTTT	CASSLDISNEKLFF
TRBV9	NA	NA	TRBJ2-3	TGTGCCAGCAGCGTAAACGTAGCGCCCCAGACGCAGTATTTT	CASSVNVAPQTQYF
TRBV5-1	NA	NA	TRBJ2-3	TGCGCCAGCAGCGCCCCTACTGGCTCAGATACGCAGTATTTT	CASSAPTGSDTQYF
TRBV4-1	NA	NA	TRBJ2-1	TGCGCCTCGGGGCGGGAACCACAATACAATGAGCAGTTCTTC	CASGREPQYNEQFF